A selection of T cell receptor beta chains follows, all from one sample in a study of T cell repertoires in cytomegalovirus infection. TCRdb recomputed calls from the reads with MiXCR, one row per CDR3 protein. The table lists 150,000 to 200,000 distinct CDR3 sequences, roughly 17% of them singletons, with almost 25% in the top ten. The sample comprised CD8+ T cells from PBMCs. The receptors shown here come from a human donor in good health (CMV status not recorded). Some clones in this sample may be carry-over from other donors' samples. Both conserved end residues are part of each CDR3. Each record gives: D gene, clone size, V gene, J gene, CDR3 DNA, CDR3 protein. The D gene is left open where the match is weak. Size tells how often a clone was seen (once, few, many) or the class of an expanded clone, and some rows leave it out.

D gene: TRBD1; clone size: -; V gene: TRBV6-1; J gene: TRBJ1-2; CDR3 DNA: TGTGCCAGCAGTGAAGCCGGGACAGGGCACTATGGCTACACCTTC; CDR3 protein: CASSEAGTGHYGYTF
D gene: -; clone size: few; V gene: TRBV6-2/TRBV6-3; J gene: TRBJ1-2; CDR3 DNA: TGTGCCAGCAGTTACTCGGAGGACTTTAGCTATGGCTACACCTTC; CDR3 protein: CASSYSEDFSYGYTF
D gene: -; clone size: -; V gene: TRBV7-8; J gene: TRBJ2-3; CDR3 DNA: TGTGCCAGCAGCCGTTTAGGGGGGGGTACAGATACGCAGTATTTT; CDR3 protein: CASSRLGGGTDTQYF
D gene: -; clone size: many; V gene: TRBV7-2; J gene: TRBJ2-1; CDR3 DNA: TGTGCCAGCAGCACAAGGGGGTCAGTGGACTGGGTCAATGAGCAGTTCTTC; CDR3 protein: CASSTRGSVDWVNEQFF
D gene: -; clone size: few; V gene: TRBV28; J gene: TRBJ2-5; CDR3 DNA: TGTGCCAGCAGTTTATATGGTGTGGGCAGTCAAGAGACCCAGTACTTC; CDR3 protein: CASSLYGVGSQETQYF
D gene: -; clone size: few; V gene: TRBV4-3; J gene: TRBJ2-1; CDR3 DNA: TGCGCCAGCAGCCAAGATCGAAGCGTATACAATGAGCAGTTCTTC; CDR3 protein: CASSQDRSVYNEQFF
D gene: -; clone size: -; V gene: TRBV19; J gene: TRBJ1-5; CDR3 DNA: TGTGCCAGCGGGGGGCTCTATAGCAATCAGCCCCAGCATTTT; CDR3 protein: CASGGLYSNQPQHF
D gene: -; clone size: few; V gene: TRBV6-6; J gene: TRBJ2-7; CDR3 DNA: TGTGCCAGCACTGAGACGGTTACCTACGAGCAGTACTTC; CDR3 protein: CASTETVTYEQYF
D gene: -; clone size: once; V gene: TRBV7-4; J gene: TRBJ1-1; CDR3 DNA: TGTGCCAGCAGCTCTCCGGGCCTCGCCCTAGCTTTCTTT; CDR3 protein: CASSSPGLALAFF
D gene: -; clone size: few; V gene: TRBV5-6; J gene: TRBJ2-7; CDR3 DNA: TGTGCCAGCAGCTTCCAGGGAATTTACTACGAGCAGTACTTC; CDR3 protein: CASSFQGIYYEQYF
D gene: TRBD1; clone size: -; V gene: TRBV6-5; J gene: TRBJ1-1; CDR3 DNA: TGTGCCAGCAGGCTACAGGGGGAATTGAACACTGAAGCTTTCTTT; CDR3 protein: CASRLQGELNTEAFF
D gene: -; clone size: -; V gene: TRBV7-6; J gene: TRBJ2-1; CDR3 DNA: TGTGCCAGCAGGGAGGAGGAGGGGGCGGGTAACAATGAGCAGTTCTTC; CDR3 protein: CASREEEGAGNNEQFF
D gene: -; clone size: few; V gene: TRBV29-1; J gene: TRBJ1-2; CDR3 DNA: TGCAGCGTTGAAGAGGGATACCCCCGTAACTATGGCTACACCTTC; CDR3 protein: CSVEEGYPRNYGYTF
D gene: -; clone size: -; V gene: TRBV11-2; J gene: TRBJ2-5; CDR3 DNA: TGTGCCAGCAGCTTAGAGGCAGCCGAGGGGTACCAAGAGACCCAGTACTTC; CDR3 protein: CASSLEAAEGYQETQYF
D gene: TRBD1; clone size: -; V gene: TRBV12-3/TRBV12-4; J gene: TRBJ1-2; CDR3 DNA: TGTGCCAGCAGCCCATCTTCAGACAGGGGGCGAAGCTATGGCTACACCTTC; CDR3 protein: CASSPSSDRGRSYGYTF
D gene: TRBD1; clone size: few; V gene: TRBV27; J gene: TRBJ2-2; CDR3 DNA: TGTGCCAGCAGTCCGAGGACAGGGGAAAACACCGGGGAGCTGTTTTTT; CDR3 protein: CASSPRTGENTGELFF
D gene: -; clone size: few; V gene: TRBV6-1; J gene: TRBJ2-1; CDR3 DNA: TGTGCCAGCATTCCGACCCCCCAGGGGAAGGATGAGCAGTTCTTC; CDR3 protein: CASIPTPQGKDEQFF